This TCR beta chain came from a study of CD4+ T cells in melanoma. Losses at the gene ends were 0 bases for V and 5 bases for J; bases not matched to a gene: 9. Germline CDR1 reads SGHRS; CDR2 reads YFSETQ. The CDR3 covers 17 residues. General observations from the study: Neoantigen-specific CD4+ T cells in melanoma reportedly had diverse differentiation states. A reported correlation linked neoantigen-specific CD4+ T cells to CD8+, macrophage and B cell function.

As to this clone: No antigen is known for it.

Using immunoSEQ multiplex PCR, the repertoire was profiled, and TCRdb retains in-frame clones only, with some absent. The sample carries 8,500 to 10,000 clones, about two thirds recorded once. The gene calls are TRBV5-1 and TRBJ2-2, with 8 positions matching TRBD1. The source material was tumor tissue. This receptor was taken from a human donor with melanoma. The CDR3 DNA follows: TGCGCCAGCAGCTTGGCCCCAGGGGGCTCGGGTACCGGGGAGCTGTTTTTT. Encoded protein: CASSLAPGGSGTGELFF.